Shown below are 10 T cell receptor beta chains from a single sample sequenced in a study of shared clonotypes between healthy human individuals (TCRdb year 2020). Library construction relied on the immunoSEQ multiplex PCR assay. TCRdb limited this immuneACCESS table to in-frame rearrangements with V and J called. A share of clones is missing; checked studies link under half to unresolved V genes, and the rest is unexplained. In all, the sample holds roughly 2 million clones, and approximately 95% of those were seen once. The top ten hold over 0.1% of the sample. Sequenced: naive CD4+ T cells sorted from blood. Reading the label with the study, this specimen's cell subset or site is: CD45RA+ positively selected. The receptor source for this set is a man between 18 and 35 years old in good health.

This chain links TRBV7-8 with TRBJ2-2, with D unresolved. The CDR3 loop spans 15 amino acids. Per the germline V gene, CDR1 is SGHVS and CDR2 is FQNEAQ. Trimming pared 3 bases from V and 2 bases from J, leaving 10 bases between. CDR3 region: CASSFGQNNTGELFF. The DNA of the CDR3 is TGTGCCAGCAGCTTTGGGCAGAACAACACCGGGGAGCTGTTTTTT. Full variable domain (missing parts from reference TRBV7-8 and TRBJ2-2): GAGVSQSPRYKVAKRGQDVALRCDPISGHVSLFWYQQALGQGPEFLTYFQNEAQLDKSGLPSDRFFAERPEGSVSTLKIQRTQQEDSAVYLCASSFGQNNTGELFFGEGSRLTVL.

The genes are TRBV11-2 and TRBJ2-1; a possible D gene is TRBD2 (5 bases). Trimming cost V 4 bases and J 7 bases, with 14 bases left between them. The germline gives CDR1 SGHAT, CDR2 FQNNGV. This CDR3 has 14 amino acids. Here the CDR3 reads CASSSRVGRNEQFF. The CDR3 coding sequence is TGTGCCAGCAGCTCTAGGGTGGGGAGAAATGAGCAGTTCTTC. Full variable domain (rest looked up from reference TRBV11-2 and TRBJ2-1): EAGVAQSPRYKIIEKRQSVAFWCNPISGHATLYWYQQILGQGPKLLIQFQNNGVVDDSQLPKDRFSAERLKGVDSTLKIQPAKLEDSAVYLCASSSRVGRNEQFFGPGTRLTVL.

The chain combines TRBV30 with TRBJ1-1, with D perhaps TRBD1 (5 bases). This CDR3 spans 13 amino acids. The germline V gene has CDR1 GTSNPN and CDR2 SVGIG (reference sequence). The ends were cut back, 2 bases at V and 4 bases at J, with 11 bases in the middle. In DNA form, the CDR3 reads TGTGCCTGGAGTTCAGGGTTGGGCACTGAAGCTTTCTTT. Protein sequence: CAWSSGLGTEAFF.

This chain joins TRBV29-1 and TRBJ2-2; D ambiguous. Per germline, CDR1 SQVTM and CDR2 ANQGSEA. V lost 3 bases and J lost 2, with 7 bases in between. CDR3 length: 13 amino acids. As DNA, the CDR3 is TGCAGCGTTGATCGCAAAAACACCGGGGAGCTGTTTTTT. As protein: CSVDRKNTGELFF.

As DNA, the CDR3 is TGCGCCAGCAGCTTGGCTACGGTTCCCTACGAGCAGTACTTC. This encodes CASSLATVPYEQYF. This rearrangement joins TRBV5-1 to TRBJ2-7; D is unresolved. The CDR3 runs to 14 residues. V shed 0 bases and J shed 2 bases, with 9 bases lying between them. Germline V gene lookup returns CDR1 SGHRS and CDR2 YFSETQ.

The chain links TRBV7-9 to TRBJ1-2, with D possibly being TRBD1 (5 bases). CDR3 length equals 14 residues. Germline V lookup: CDR1 SEHNR, CDR2 FQNEAQ (reference sequence). Trimming took 1 base from V and 2 from J, leaving 8 bases between them. The CDR3 sequence: CASSLDRNNYGYTF. CDR3 nucleotide sequence: TGTGCCAGCAGCTTAGACAGGAACAACTATGGCTACACCTTC.

The chain combines TRBV2 with TRBJ1-2, with TRBD1 identical over 10 bases. The V segment lost 8 bases and the J segment 8 bases; nucleotides outside the gene matches: 5. The CDR3 totals 12 residues. Germline V lookup: CDR1 SNHLY, CDR2 FYNNEI. The CDR3 here is CASGTGEGGYTF. The CDR3 DNA follows: TGTGCCAGCGGGACAGGGGAAGGCGGCTACACCTTC. The full variable domain, in which reference TRBV2 and TRBJ1-2 provide the parts outside the CDR3, is EPEVTQTPSHQVTQMGQEVILRCVPISNHLYFYWYRQILGQKVEFLVSFYNNEISEKSEIFDDQFSVERPDGSNFTLKIRSTKLEDSAMYFCASGTGEGGYTFGSGTRLTVV.

This chain uses TRBV4-1 with TRBJ2-5; a weak D match, TRBD1 (5 bases). Germline V gives CDR1 MGHRA, CDR2 YSYEKL. V was clipped by 1 base and J by 5 bases, with 8 bases between them. The CDR3 is 13 residues long. Here the CDR3 reads CASSQAGIETQYF. The CDR3 region has the DNA TGCGCCAGCAGCCAAGCAGGGATTGAGACCCAGTACTTC.

V and J are TRBV10-2 and TRBJ2-7; 7 bases align to TRBD1. The J segment lost 6 bases and the V segment lost 4 bases, leaving 6 bases of the junction unmatched. CDR3 length equals 13 residues. Germline V gives CDR1 WSHSY, CDR2 SAAADI. Here the CDR3 DNA reads TGCGCCAGCAGTGGGGCAGGGGGTAGCGAGCAGTACTTC. Its protein is CASSGAGGSEQYF.

The V and J genes are TRBV5-6 and TRBJ1-6, with D uncertain. V was pared by 4 bases and J by 7 bases, with 12 bases between. This CDR3 comprises 14 residues. Germline V lookup: CDR1 SGHDT, CDR2 YYEEEE. CDR3 sequence reads: CASSTEQKNSPLHF. CDR3 nucleotide sequence: TGTGCCAGCAGCACCGAACAGAAGAATTCACCCCTCCACTTT.